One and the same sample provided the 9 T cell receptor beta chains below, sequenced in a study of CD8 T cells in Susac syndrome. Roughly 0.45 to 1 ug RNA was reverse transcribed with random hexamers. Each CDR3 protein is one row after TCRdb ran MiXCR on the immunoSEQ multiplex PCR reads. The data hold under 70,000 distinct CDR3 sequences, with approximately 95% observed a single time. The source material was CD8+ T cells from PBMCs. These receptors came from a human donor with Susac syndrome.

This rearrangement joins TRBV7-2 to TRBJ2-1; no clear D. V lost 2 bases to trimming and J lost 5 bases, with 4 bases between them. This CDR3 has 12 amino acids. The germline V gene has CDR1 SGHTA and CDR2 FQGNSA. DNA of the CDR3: TGTGCCAGCAGCTTATCTCACAATGAGCAGTTCTTC. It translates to CASSLSHNEQFF.

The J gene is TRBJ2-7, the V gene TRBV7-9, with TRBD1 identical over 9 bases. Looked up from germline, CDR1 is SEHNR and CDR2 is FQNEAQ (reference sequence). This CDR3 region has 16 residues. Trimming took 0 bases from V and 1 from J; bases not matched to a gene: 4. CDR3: CASSLAGTGRSYEQYF. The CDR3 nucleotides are TGTGCCAGCAGCTTAGCAGGGACAGGGAGGTCCTACGAGCAGTACTTC.

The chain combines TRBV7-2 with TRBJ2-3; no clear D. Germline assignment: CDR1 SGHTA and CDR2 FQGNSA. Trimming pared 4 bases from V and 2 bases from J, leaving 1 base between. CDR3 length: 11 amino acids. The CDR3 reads CASSYTDTQYF. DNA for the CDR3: TGTGCCAGCAGCTACACAGATACGCAGTATTTT.

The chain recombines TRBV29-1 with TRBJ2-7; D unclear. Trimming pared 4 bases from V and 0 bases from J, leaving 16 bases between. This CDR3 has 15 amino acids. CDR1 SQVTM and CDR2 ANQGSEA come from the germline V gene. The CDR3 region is CSVVEPMKSSYEQYF. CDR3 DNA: TGCAGCGTTGTGGAACCAATGAAAAGCTCCTACGAGCAGTACTTC.

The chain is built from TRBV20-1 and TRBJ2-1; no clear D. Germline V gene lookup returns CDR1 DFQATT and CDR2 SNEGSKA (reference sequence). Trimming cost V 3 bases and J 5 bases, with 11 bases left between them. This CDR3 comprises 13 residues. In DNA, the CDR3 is TGCAGTGCTAGGGTTCGATACAACAATGAGCAGTTCTTC. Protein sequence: CSARVRYNNEQFF.

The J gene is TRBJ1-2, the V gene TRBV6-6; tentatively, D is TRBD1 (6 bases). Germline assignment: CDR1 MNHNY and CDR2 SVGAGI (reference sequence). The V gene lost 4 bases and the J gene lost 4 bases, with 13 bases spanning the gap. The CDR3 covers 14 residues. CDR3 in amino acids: CASSFNRVSYGYTF. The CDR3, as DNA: TGTGCCAGCAGTTTCAACAGGGTTAGCTATGGCTACACCTTC.

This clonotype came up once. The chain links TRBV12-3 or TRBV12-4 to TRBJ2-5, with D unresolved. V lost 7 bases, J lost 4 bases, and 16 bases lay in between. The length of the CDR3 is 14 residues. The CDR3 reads CASTPTRRGETQYF. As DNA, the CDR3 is TGTGCCAGCACCCCAACCCGGAGAGGAGAGACCCAGTACTTC.

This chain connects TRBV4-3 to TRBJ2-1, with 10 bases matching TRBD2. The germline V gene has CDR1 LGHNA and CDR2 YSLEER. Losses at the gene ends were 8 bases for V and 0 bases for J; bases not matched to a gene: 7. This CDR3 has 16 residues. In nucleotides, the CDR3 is TGCGCCAGCGCTACTAGCGGGGAGAGCTCCTACAATGAGCAGTTCTTC. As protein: CASATSGESSYNEQFF.

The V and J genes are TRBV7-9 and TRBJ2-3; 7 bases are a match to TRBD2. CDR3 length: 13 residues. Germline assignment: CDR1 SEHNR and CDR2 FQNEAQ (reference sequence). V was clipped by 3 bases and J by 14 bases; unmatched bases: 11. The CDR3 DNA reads TGTGCCAGCAGCTTTATAGCCGGGGGGTCGAGGTATTTT. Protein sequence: CASSFIAGGSRYF.